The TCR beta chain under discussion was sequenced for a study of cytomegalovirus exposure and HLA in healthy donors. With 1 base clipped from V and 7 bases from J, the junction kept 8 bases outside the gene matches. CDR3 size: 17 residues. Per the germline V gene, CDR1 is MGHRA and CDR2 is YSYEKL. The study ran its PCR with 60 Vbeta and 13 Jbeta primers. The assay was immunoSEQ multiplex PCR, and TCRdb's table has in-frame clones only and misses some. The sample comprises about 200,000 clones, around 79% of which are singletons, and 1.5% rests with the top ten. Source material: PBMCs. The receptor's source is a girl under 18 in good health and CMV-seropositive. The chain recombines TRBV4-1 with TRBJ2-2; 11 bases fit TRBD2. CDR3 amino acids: CASSQAVSGGGFGELFF. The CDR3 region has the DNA TGCGCCAGCAGCCAAGCGGTTAGCGGGGGGGGCTTCGGGGAGCTGTTTTTT.